These 19 T cell receptor beta chains originate from one sample sequenced in a study of cytomegalovirus exposure and HLA in healthy donors. Amplification used 60 Vbeta primers and 13 Jbeta primers. This table comes from immunoSEQ multiplex PCR, and its TCRdb copy is limited to in-frame clones, with some not included. This sample has tens of thousands of clones, with around 85% found just once. Sequencing was performed on PBMCs. The receptors were sampled from a woman aged 25 to 39 in good health and CMV-seronegative.

This chain links TRBV7-9 with TRBJ2-2; D perhaps matches TRBD2 (5 bases). The length of the CDR3 is 13 residues. V dropped 7 bases and J dropped 0 bases, with 6 bases sitting between them. CDR1 is SEHNR and CDR2 is FQNEAQ in the germline V gene (reference sequence). The CDR3: CASKRSNTGELFF. CDR3 in DNA: TGTGCCAGCAAGCGGTCGAACACCGGGGAGCTGTTTTTT.

This clone was recorded a few times. The CDR3 nucleotides are TGTGCCAGCAGCGTAGGCGAGGTCTCACCCCTCCACTTT. Its protein product is CASSVGEVSPLHF. The chain carries TRBV9 and TRBJ1-6; D unclear. Germline CDR1 and CDR2: SGDLS and YYNGEE. Trimming shortened V by 0 bases and J by 10 bases, and 8 bases separated the two germline ends. This CDR3 is 13 amino acids long. Based on the CDR3 plus reference TRBV9 and TRBJ1-6, the full variable domain is DSGVTQTPKHLITATGQRVTLRCSPRSGDLSVYWYQQSLDQGLQFLIQYYNGEERAKGNILERFSAQQFPDLHSELNLSSLELGDSALYFCASSVGEVSPLHFGNGTRLTVT.

V is TRBV4-3 and J is TRBJ1-5; D not certain. Germline V lookup: CDR1 LGHNA, CDR2 YSLEER. V was cut by 0 bases and J by 7 bases, with 13 bases left in between. The CDR3 is made up of 15 amino acids. The CDR3 bases are TGCGCCAGCAGCCAAGAAGGGCGCCCGGGACAGCCCCAGCATTTT. This translates into CASSQEGRPGQPQHF.

The chain joins TRBV5-4 to TRBJ2-5; the D is unclear. Trimming shortened V by 4 bases and J by 1 base, and 17 bases separated the two germline ends. Germline values: CDR1 SGHNT, CDR2 YYREEE (reference sequence). The CDR3 contains 16 residues. The DNA of the CDR3 is TGTGCCAGCAGCACGAAGACGGGTAACTTCCAAGAGACCCAGTACTTC. Translated: CASSTKTGNFQETQYF.

The CDR3 here is CASSLGSSGPTDTQYF. The CDR3 DNA reads as TGTGCCAGCAGCTTAGGGAGTAGCGGGCCGACAGATACGCAGTATTTT. This chain connects TRBV7-8 to TRBJ2-3, with 7 positions matching TRBD2. The trim removed 1 base at V and 3 bases at J, leaving 7 bases unmatched. CDR3 length: 16 residues. Germline CDR1 reads SGHVS; CDR2 reads FQNEAQ. The whole variable domain, filled in from reference TRBV7-8 and TRBJ2-3, reads GAGVSQSPRYKVAKRGQDVALRCDPISGHVSLFWYQQALGQGPEFLTYFQNEAQLDKSGLPSDRFFAERPEGSVSTLKIQRTQQEDSAVYLCASSLGSSGPTDTQYFGPGTRLTVL.

The chain combines TRBV2 with TRBJ1-4; no clear D. CDR1 and CDR2 from the germline V gene are SNHLY and FYNNEI. Trimming took 4 bases from V and 5 from J, leaving 11 bases between them. The CDR3 runs to 14 residues. The DNA of the CDR3 is TGTGCCAGCAGTGTGGAGTTAGAGAATGAAAAACTGTTTTTT. It encodes CASSVELENEKLFF.

This chain links TRBV6-6 with TRBJ2-7, with 8 nucleotides matching TRBD2. The germline V gene encodes CDR1 MNHNY and CDR2 SVGAGI (reference sequence). After removal of 6 bases from V and 1 base from J, the junction contained 8 bases not matched to a gene. The CDR3 totals 15 residues. For the CDR3, the DNA is TGTGCCAGCAGCCCGGGACTAGGGGATTCCTACGAGCAGTACGTC. Translated: CASSPGLGDSYEQYV.

The V and J genes are TRBV7-9 and TRBJ2-3; the match to TRBD2 covers 7 bases. V shed 1 base and J 5 bases; nucleotides not matched to a gene: 3. Germline V gene lookup returns CDR1 SEHNR and CDR2 FQNEAQ (reference sequence). This CDR3 spans 14 amino acids. This chain's CDR3 is CASSLGGGRDTQYF. For the CDR3, the DNA is TGTGCCAGCAGCTTAGGTGGCGGGAGAGATACGCAGTATTTT.

J is TRBJ2-1 and V is TRBV5-1; the D gene is possibly TRBD2 (5 bases). The CDR3 length is 13 residues. Germline V gene data show CDR1 as SGHRS and CDR2 as YFSETQ. V lost 7 bases and J lost 9, with 17 bases in between. CDR3 in amino acids: CASGLSIEGEQFF. The CDR3 DNA reads as TGCGCCAGCGGGCTCTCGATTGAGGGTGAGCAGTTCTTC.

This clone came up once. This chain connects TRBV4-2 to TRBJ2-2; 7 positions agree with TRBD1. Germline trimming cut 3 bases from V and 4 bases from J; bases unmatched to any gene: 8. Looked up from germline, CDR1 is LGHNA and CDR2 is YNFKEQ. The CDR3 loop spans 16 amino acids. CDR3 bases: TGTGCCAGCAGCCAGGCAACAGGGGCGGGCACCGGGGAGCTGTTTTTT. Its translation is CASSQATGAGTGELFF.

The genes are TRBV5-4 and TRBJ1-2; 8 bases agree with TRBD1. V lost 4 bases to trimming and J lost 1 base; unmatched junction nucleotides: 6. CDR3 length equals 15 residues. Per germline, CDR1 SGHNT and CDR2 YYREEE (reference sequence). Here the CDR3 DNA reads TGTGCCAGCAGCGTAAAAGGACAGGGTAACTATGGCTACACCTTC. Translating gives CASSVKGQGNYGYTF.

In this sample, this clone turned up once. This sequence joins TRBV7-9 and TRBJ1-2; D perhaps matches TRBD1 (6 bases). CDR1 and CDR2 (germline): SEHNR, FQNEAQ (reference sequence). Trimming left V 4 bases short and J 5 bases short, with 17 bases between. The CDR3 covers 15 residues. The CDR3 loop is CASSSYSGTLYGYTF. The CDR3 DNA reads as TGTGCCAGCAGCTCGTACTCCGGGACACTTTATGGCTACACCTTC.

The rearrangement links TRBV9 to TRBJ2-5, with TRBD1 matching over 9 bases. The trim removed 0 bases at V and 9 bases at J, leaving 3 bases unmatched. Germline V gene data show CDR1 as SGDLS and CDR2 as YYNGEE. This CDR3 comprises 13 residues. CDR3 sequence (DNA): TGTGCCAGCAGCGTAGGGGACAGGGATTCCCAGTACTTC. Its protein product is CASSVGDRDSQYF.

The rearrangement joins TRBV10-3 to TRBJ2-3, with TRBD2 matching over 9 bases. The CDR3 is 16 amino acids. J was trimmed by 0 bases and V by 8 bases; bases with no gene match: 9. From germline, CDR1 is ENHRY and CDR2 SYGVKD. Here the CDR3 reads CAISVAGDPSTDTQYF. CDR3 DNA sequence: TGTGCCATCTCGGTAGCGGGAGATCCTAGCACAGATACGCAGTATTTT.

The chain couples TRBV7-9 to TRBJ1-2, with a weak D call TRBD1 (6 bases). This CDR3 is built from 14 residues. Trimming removed 0 bases at V and 5 bases at J, with 10 bases between. CDR1 and CDR2 (germline): SEHNR, FQNEAQ (reference sequence). The CDR3 sequence: CASSLAAGVYGYTF. The CDR3 coding sequence is TGTGCCAGCAGCTTAGCTGCAGGGGTGTATGGCTACACCTTC.

V usage is TRBV28 and J usage is TRBJ2-5, with 15 bases identical to TRBD2. V shed 1 base, J shed 5 bases, and the junction held 2 bases outside the gene matches. CDR3 length: 16 amino acids. CDR1 is MDHEN, CDR2 SYDVKM, per germline. CDR3 coding DNA: TGTGCCAGCAGTTTATTGGGACTAGCGGGAGGTGAGACCCAGTACTTC. Residues: CASSLLGLAGGETQYF.

V gene TRBV5-6 combines with J gene TRBJ1-1; the D is unclear. Germline V gene sequence: CDR1 SGHDT, CDR2 YYEEEE. This CDR3 is built from 12 residues. V dropped 5 bases and J dropped 6 bases, with 11 bases sitting between them. The CDR3 sequence is CASRFGTSEAFF. DNA of the CDR3: TGTGCCAGCAGATTTGGCACATCTGAAGCTTTCTTT.

This clone was observed a few times. The chain is built from TRBV29-1 and TRBJ2-5; 9 nucleotides line up with TRBD1. CDR3 size: 14 residues. CDR1 is SQVTM and CDR2 is ANQGSEA in the germline V gene. V lost 1 base, J lost 10 bases, and 10 bases stayed unmatched. CDR3 loop: CSVEGRDRVEVQYF. The CDR3, as DNA: TGCAGCGTTGAAGGCCGGGACAGGGTGGAGGTCCAGTACTTC.

This clone showed up just once. This chain links TRBV5-8 with TRBJ1-5, with 8 positions matching TRBD1. CDR1 and CDR2 from the germline V gene are SGHTS and YDEGEE. Germline trimming cut 4 bases from V and 4 bases from J; bases unmatched to any gene: 13. The CDR3 is 17 residues long. The chain's CDR3 is CASSAAIRGRRNQPQHF. The CDR3, as DNA: TGTGCCAGCAGCGCAGCCATCAGGGGGCGCAGAAATCAGCCCCAGCATTTT.